A selection of T cell receptor beta chains follows, all from one sample in a study of control samples from healthy donors and cancer patients. The data were produced by immunoSEQ multiplex PCR, yet TCRdb's version contains in-frame clones alone and is incomplete. Of 45,000 to 70,000 clones in the sample, around 90% were seen once. Sequences were obtained from PBMCs. The receptors were sampled from a man aged 30 to 39 with colorectal cancer. CDR3s include the opening cysteine and the closing phenylalanine or tryptophan. The D gene is left open where the match is weak. Size values are once, few and many counts, or a class for expanded clones, and some rows have none.

v_gene: TRBV20-1; len: 15; abundance: -; d_gene: TRBD2; j_gene: TRBJ2-1; CDR3aa: CSASSSGGSYNEQFF; CDR3nt: TGCAGTGCTAGTTCGAGCGGGGGGTCTTACAATGAGCAGTTCTTC
v_gene: TRBV15; len: 18; abundance: -; d_gene: TRBD1; j_gene: TRBJ2-2; CDR3aa: CATSRDSLRGMGDRELFF; CDR3nt: TGTGCCACCAGCAGAGATAGCCTCAGGGGGATGGGTGACCGGGAGCTGTTTTTT
v_gene: TRBV11-2; len: 18; abundance: -; d_gene: TRBD2; j_gene: TRBJ2-7; CDR3aa: CASSLADAGGWLAYEQYF; CDR3nt: TGTGCCAGCAGCTTGGCGGATGCGGGGGGTTGGTTAGCCTACGAGCAGTACTTC
v_gene: TRBV10-1; len: 15; abundance: -; d_gene: -; j_gene: TRBJ1-1; CDR3aa: CASSASISPNTEAFF; CDR3nt: TGCGCCAGCAGTGCGTCGATTAGTCCGAACACTGAAGCTTTCTTT
v_gene: TRBV7-9; len: 14; abundance: -; d_gene: -; j_gene: TRBJ2-5; CDR3aa: CASSLQGIQETQYF; CDR3nt: TGTGCCAGCAGCTTACAGGGGATACAAGAGACCCAGTACTTC
v_gene: TRBV5-4; len: 19; abundance: -; d_gene: TRBD2; j_gene: TRBJ2-1; CDR3aa: CASSLGRLRGGSPYNEQFF; CDR3nt: TGTGCCAGCAGCTTGGGACGGTTGCGGGGGGGCTCCCCCTACAATGAGCAGTTCTTC
v_gene: TRBV4-3; len: 16; abundance: -; d_gene: -; j_gene: TRBJ2-3; CDR3aa: CASSPLHRGTPDTQYF; CDR3nt: TGCGCCAGCAGTCCTCTTCACCGGGGAACGCCAGATACGCAGTATTTT
v_gene: TRBV2; len: 14; abundance: -; d_gene: -; j_gene: TRBJ2-3; CDR3aa: CASRINRGTDTQYF; CDR3nt: TGTGCCAGCCGTATTAATAGGGGCACAGATACGCAGTATTTT
v_gene: TRBV27; len: 13; abundance: once; d_gene: -; j_gene: TRBJ1-5; CDR3aa: CASSPYMGQPQHF; CDR3nt: TGTGCCAGCAGCCCTTACATGGGACAGCCCCAGCATTTT
v_gene: TRBV19; len: 18; abundance: once; d_gene: TRBD2; j_gene: TRBJ2-3; CDR3aa: CASSIRLAGGRATDTQYF; CDR3nt: TGTGCCAGTAGTATAAGGCTAGCGGGGGGGCGGGCCACAGATACGCAGTATTTT
v_gene: TRBV5-4; len: 14; abundance: -; d_gene: -; j_gene: TRBJ2-7; CDR3aa: CASMGAPGAYEQYF; CDR3nt: TGTGCCAGCATGGGGGCCCCAGGCGCCTACGAGCAGTACTTC
v_gene: TRBV7-2; len: 13; abundance: -; d_gene: -; j_gene: TRBJ2-1; CDR3aa: CASSLTQPGEQFF; CDR3nt: TGTGCCAGCAGCTTAACACAACCGGGGGAGCAGTTCTTC
v_gene: TRBV6-1; len: 11; abundance: -; d_gene: -; j_gene: TRBJ1-1; CDR3aa: CASSEATEAFF; CDR3nt: TGTGCCAGCAGTGAGGCCACTGAAGCTTTCTTT
v_gene: TRBV5-6; len: 16; abundance: -; d_gene: -; j_gene: TRBJ1-1; CDR3aa: CASTVLFGTSNTEAFF; CDR3nt: TGTGCCAGCACCGTACTGTTCGGGACGTCGAACACTGAAGCTTTCTTT
v_gene: TRBV30; len: 14; abundance: -; d_gene: TRBD1; j_gene: TRBJ1-1; CDR3aa: CALGSGQGSTEAFF; CDR3nt: TGTGCCTTGGGGTCAGGACAGGGGAGCACTGAAGCTTTCTTT
v_gene: TRBV19; len: 14; abundance: -; d_gene: TRBD1; j_gene: TRBJ1-2; CDR3aa: CASRTGEGNYGYTF; CDR3nt: TGTGCCAGCAGGACAGGGGAGGGGAACTATGGCTACACCTTC
v_gene: TRBV5-6; len: 15; abundance: few; d_gene: -; j_gene: TRBJ2-1; CDR3aa: CASSLDKAGYNEQFF; CDR3nt: TGTGCCAGCAGCCTGGATAAGGCGGGTTACAATGAGCAGTTCTTC
v_gene: TRBV5-4; len: 13; abundance: -; d_gene: -; j_gene: TRBJ2-3; CDR3aa: CASSLERTDTQYF; CDR3nt: TGTGCCAGCAGCCTAGAACGTACAGATACGCAGTATTTT
v_gene: TRBV11-2; len: 13; abundance: -; d_gene: TRBD1; j_gene: TRBJ2-5; CDR3aa: CASSLRGQETQYF; CDR3nt: TGTGCCAGCAGCCTCAGGGGGCAAGAGACCCAGTACTTC
v_gene: TRBV30; len: 16; abundance: once; d_gene: -; j_gene: TRBJ2-3; CDR3aa: CAWSHPSGPRTDTQYF; CDR3nt: TGTGCCTGGAGCCACCCTTCGGGGCCTAGGACAGATACGCAGTATTTT
v_gene: TRBV14; len: 15; abundance: once; d_gene: -; j_gene: TRBJ1-4; CDR3aa: CASSQGSGAIEKLFF; CDR3nt: TGTGCCAGCAGCCAAGGTTCGGGTGCGATTGAAAAACTGTTTTTT
v_gene: TRBV20-1; len: 14; abundance: -; d_gene: -; j_gene: TRBJ2-7; CDR3aa: CSASPNFWGDEQYF; CDR3nt: TGCAGTGCTAGTCCAAATTTCTGGGGGGACGAGCAGTACTTC
v_gene: TRBV2; len: 13; abundance: -; d_gene: -; j_gene: TRBJ2-7; CDR3aa: CASSREASYEQYF; CDR3nt: TGTGCCAGCAGTAGAGAGGCTTCCTACGAGCAGTACTTC
v_gene: TRBV2; len: 13; abundance: -; d_gene: -; j_gene: TRBJ1-5; CDR3aa: CASMRENNQPQHF; CDR3nt: TGTGCCAGCATGCGGGAAAACAATCAGCCCCAGCATTTT
v_gene: TRBV5-4; len: 15; abundance: -; d_gene: -; j_gene: TRBJ1-6; CDR3aa: CASSLGQGGNSPLHF; CDR3nt: TGTGCCAGCAGCTTGGGGCAGGGTGGGAATTCACCCCTCCACTTT
v_gene: TRBV7-2; len: 13; abundance: -; d_gene: TRBD1; j_gene: TRBJ1-2; CDR3aa: CASSLQGNYGYTF; CDR3nt: TGTGCCAGCAGCCTACAGGGGAACTATGGCTACACCTTC
v_gene: TRBV19; len: 13; abundance: -; d_gene: -; j_gene: TRBJ1-1; CDR3aa: CASSGSAHTEAFF; CDR3nt: TGTGCCAGTAGCGGCAGTGCGCACACTGAAGCTTTCTTT
v_gene: TRBV24-1; len: 14; abundance: -; d_gene: -; j_gene: TRBJ1-2; CDR3aa: CATSEPGRTYGYTF; CDR3nt: TGTGCCACCAGTGAGCCCGGACGGACCTATGGCTACACCTTC
v_gene: TRBV10-3; len: 16; abundance: -; d_gene: -; j_gene: TRBJ2-7; CDR3aa: CAISNPPDPGYYEQYF; CDR3nt: TGTGCCATCAGCAACCCTCCGGATCCGGGATACTACGAGCAGTACTTC
v_gene: TRBV5-4; len: 15; abundance: -; d_gene: TRBD2; j_gene: TRBJ2-5; CDR3aa: CASTLAGGNMETQYF; CDR3nt: TGTGCCAGCACCTTAGCGGGGGGGAATATGGAGACCCAGTACTTC
v_gene: TRBV27; len: 14; abundance: -; d_gene: -; j_gene: TRBJ2-7; CDR3aa: CASSSGDREGEQYF; CDR3nt: TGTGCCAGCAGTTCAGGCGACAGGGAGGGCGAGCAGTACTTC
v_gene: TRBV6-5; len: 13; abundance: -; d_gene: -; j_gene: TRBJ2-1; CDR3aa: CASSYFLNNEQFF; CDR3nt: TGTGCCAGCAGTTACTTCCTGAACAATGAGCAGTTCTTC
v_gene: TRBV28; len: 15; abundance: -; d_gene: TRBD2; j_gene: TRBJ2-3; CDR3aa: CASSFSGLRTDTQYF; CDR3nt: TGTGCCAGCAGCTTTAGCGGGTTACGCACAGATACGCAGTATTTT
v_gene: TRBV30; len: 12; abundance: -; d_gene: -; j_gene: TRBJ1-4; CDR3aa: CAWNGEDEKLFF; CDR3nt: TGTGCCTGGAATGGGGAGGATGAAAAACTGTTTTTT
v_gene: TRBV5-4; len: 15; abundance: -; d_gene: -; j_gene: TRBJ2-3; CDR3aa: CASSSTEEATDTQYF; CDR3nt: TGTGCCAGCAGCTCAACGGAGGAGGCCACAGATACGCAGTATTTT
v_gene: TRBV7-9; len: 14; abundance: -; d_gene: TRBD1; j_gene: TRBJ2-5; CDR3aa: CASSLTGFAETQYF; CDR3nt: TGTGCCAGCAGCTTGACAGGGTTTGCGGAGACCCAGTACTTC